The 21 T cell receptor beta chains below come from one sample, sequenced in a study of shared clonotypes between healthy human individuals (dated by TCRdb to between 2020 and 2021). Libraries came from the immunoSEQ multiplex PCR assay. In TCRdb, the immuneACCESS table is reduced to in-frame sequences with V and J assigned. These tables do not hold every clone; where another copy was compared, an unresolved V gene accounts for under half, and the others remain unexplained. The sample table holds some 2,000,000 clones, of which around 95% were seen once. The biggest ten clones account for approximately 0.13% of the sample. Sequencing was carried out using naive CD4+ T cells sorted from blood. What this sample's cell subset or site label stands for: CD45RA+ positively selected. Receptor source: a man between 18 and 29 years old in good health.

This chain joins TRBV28 and TRBJ1-5; TRBD1 matches 7 bases. The CDR3 has 16 amino acids. Germline V lookup: CDR1 MDHEN, CDR2 SYDVKM. J was trimmed by 8 bases and V by 8 bases; bases with no gene match: 18. The CDR3: CASSPGGSGVFEPQHF. CDR3 sequence (DNA): TGTGCCAGCTCCCCAGGGGGTTCCGGCGTTTTTGAGCCCCAGCATTTT.

This sequence joins TRBV30 and TRBJ2-1, with D tentatively TRBD2 (6 bases). Germline V CDR1 and CDR2: GTSNPN, SVGIG (reference sequence). Trimming pared 6 bases from V and 6 bases from J, leaving 15 bases between. The CDR3 runs to 13 residues. DNA for the CDR3: TGTGCCTGCAGTACCCTAGCGCGCAATGAGCAGTTCTTC. This sequence encodes CACSTLARNEQFF.

The chain couples TRBV9 to TRBJ2-2, with unresolved D. CDR1 is SGDLS, CDR2 YYNGEE, per germline. CDR3 length: 17 residues. Deletions cut 5 bases from V and 4 bases from J, with 21 bases between. CDR3 DNA sequence: TGTGCCAGCAGTTCTAGAGTCACCGCTACGGGCACCGGGGAGCTGTTTTTT. Amino acids: CASSSRVTATGTGELFF.

The rearrangement uses TRBV5-1 and TRBJ2-7, with D possibly matching TRBD2 (6 bases). The CDR3 loop spans 13 amino acids. With 4 bases removed from V and 7 bases from J, the gap between germline ends came to 15 bases. Germline V CDR1 and CDR2: SGHRS, YFSETQ. This chain's CDR3 is CASSKDYVWEQYF. The CDR3 nucleotides read TGCGCCAGCAGCAAGGACTACGTATGGGAGCAGTACTTC.

The V call is TRBV30, the J call TRBJ2-3, with a possible D match to TRBD1 (6 bases). Trimming shortened V by 0 bases and J by 2 bases, and 12 bases separated the two germline ends. The CDR3 sequence is 15 residues long. The germline V gene has CDR1 GTSNPN and CDR2 SVGIG (reference sequence). For the CDR3, the DNA is TGTGCCTGGAGTGTACGGGACACCTACACAGATACGCAGTATTTT. Protein product: CAWSVRDTYTDTQYF.

The V and J genes are TRBV10-3 and TRBJ1-1; 11 bases are a match to TRBD1. The V gene end was trimmed by 0 bases and the J gene end by 11 bases; junction bases not matched to a gene: 8. The germline V gene has CDR1 ENHRY and CDR2 SYGVKD. The CDR3 has 15 residues. CDR3 in amino acids: CAISESRTGGFGAFF. Here the CDR3 DNA reads TGTGCCATCAGTGAGTCCAGGACAGGGGGCTTTGGGGCTTTCTTT.

A note on this clone: Other nucleotide sequences from this sample produce the same CDR3. The chain carries TRBV18 and TRBJ2-1; perhaps TRBD2 as D (6 bases). The CDR3 covers 15 residues. Germline V gene lookup returns CDR1 KGHSH and CDR2 LQKENI. The V and J ends lost 3 bases and 4 bases respectively, with 13 bases between them. The CDR3 is CASSPPGGPYNEQFF. The CDR3, as DNA: TGTGCCAGCTCACCTCCCGGGGGTCCGTACAATGAGCAGTTCTTC.

This clone was found once. The chain combines TRBV27 with TRBJ2-5; 12 bases are shared with TRBD2. The ends lost 2 bases at V and 5 bases at J; junction bases unmatched: 9. This CDR3 has 17 amino acids. In germline, CDR1 is MNHEY, CDR2 SMNVEV (reference sequence). CDR3 sequence: CASSLALAGGPGETQYF. CDR3 bases: TGTGCCAGCAGTTTAGCCCTAGCGGGAGGGCCCGGGGAGACCCAGTACTTC.

A remark on this clone: This sample also contains other DNA sequences that code for the same CDR3. This sequence joins TRBV18 and TRBJ2-3, with 9 bases that match TRBD1. Unmatched junction bases numbered 3, after V lost 3 bases and J lost 2 bases. CDR3 length: 15 residues. Germline CDR1 and CDR2: KGHSH and LQKENI. The CDR3 nucleotides are TGTGCCAGCTCACCCGGGACAGGGCCCACAGATACGCAGTATTTT. The encoded protein is CASSPGTGPTDTQYF.

The V and J genes are TRBV19 and TRBJ2-1; 8 positions match TRBD2. J lost 4 bases, V lost 5 bases, and 4 bases had no gene match. Germline lookup yields CDR1 LNHDA and CDR2 SQIVND (reference sequence). The CDR3 loop spans 14 amino acids. Here the CDR3 DNA reads TGTGCCAGTAGTGTTGCTAGCGGGTACAATGAGCAGTTCTTC. It encodes CASSVASGYNEQFF.

The V call is TRBV7-6, the J call TRBJ2-7; tentative D call: TRBD1 (5 bases). Germline V gene sequence: CDR1 SGHVS, CDR2 FNYEAQ. The germline V and J ends were trimmed by 5 bases and 2 bases, with 16 bases remaining between them. The CDR3 spans 15 residues. The CDR3: CASSPSGNPPYEQYF. CDR3 in DNA: TGTGCCAGCAGCCCCTCAGGGAATCCACCCTACGAGCAGTACTTC.

The chain is built from TRBV5-1 and TRBJ1-1; 12 positions agree with TRBD1. The J segment lost 5 bases and the V segment lost 4 bases, leaving 9 bases of the junction unmatched. Germline assignment: CDR1 SGHRS and CDR2 YFSETQ. The CDR3 length is 16 residues. This CDR3 reads CASSPGQGAPRTEAFF. DNA of the CDR3: TGCGCCAGCAGCCCGGGACAGGGGGCGCCGAGAACTGAAGCTTTCTTT.

The V gene is TRBV5-6, the J gene TRBJ1-3; D gene uncertain. Looked up from germline, CDR1 is SGHDT and CDR2 is YYEEEE. V gave up 0 bases and J gave up 4 bases, with 14 bases separating them. The CDR3 runs 16 residues. CDR3 DNA sequence: TGTGCCAGCAGCTTGGTTCGACTCGAGGCCGGAAACACCATATATTTT. Its protein is CASSLVRLEAGNTIYF. The variable domain in full, with the rest retrieved from reference TRBV5-6 and TRBJ1-3, is DAGVTQSPTHLIKTRGQQVTLRCSPKSGHDTVSWYQQALGQGPQFIFQYYEEEERQRGNFPDRFSGHQFPNYSSELNVNALLLGDSALYLCASSLVRLEAGNTIYFGEGSWLTVV.

This chain joins TRBV9 and TRBJ2-7; 7 bases align to TRBD2. The CDR3 sequence is 15 residues long. The junction had 9 bases not matched to a gene; V was cut back by 0 bases and J by 6 bases. The V gene's germline CDR1 is SGDLS and CDR2 YYNGEE. Here the CDR3 DNA reads TGTGCCAGCAGCGTAGAGGGGACTAAGGCTGGCGAGCAGTACTTC. Amino acid sequence: CASSVEGTKAGEQYF.

A word on this clone: Other DNA sequences in the same sample also yield this CDR3. CDR3 DNA sequence: TGTGCCAGCCGGAGCGGGGGCTACGAGCAGTACTTC. Amino acid sequence: CASRSGGYEQYF. J is TRBJ2-7 and V is TRBV28; 8 bases map to TRBD2. The V gene end was trimmed by 8 bases and the J gene end by 3 bases; junction bases not matched to a gene: 3. In germline, CDR1 is MDHEN, CDR2 SYDVKM. The CDR3 has 12 amino acids. The variable domain in full, with the rest retrieved from reference TRBV28 and TRBJ2-7, is DVKVTQSSRYLVKRTGEKVFLECVQDMDHENMFWYRQDPGLGLRLIYFSYDVKMKEKGDIPEGYSVSREKKERFSLILESASTNQTSMYLCASRSGGYEQYFGPGTRLTVT.

The chain employs TRBV2 and TRBJ2-7, with D perhaps TRBD1 (6 bases). From germline, CDR1 is SNHLY and CDR2 FYNNEI. With 7 bases removed from V and 0 bases from J, the gap between germline ends came to 16 bases. The CDR3 has 15 amino acids. The CDR3 sequence is CASKKQGPYSYEQYF. The CDR3 region has the DNA TGTGCCAGCAAGAAACAGGGCCCTTACTCCTACGAGCAGTACTTC.

This chain uses TRBV19 with TRBJ2-3, with no clear D. Germline-derived CDR1 and CDR2 are LNHDA and SQIVND (reference sequence). The V and J ends lost 3 bases and 2 bases respectively, with 9 bases between them. The CDR3 is made up of 14 amino acids. The CDR3 DNA is TGTGCCAGTAGTATCGGGCAGCTCACAGATACGCAGTATTTT. This translates into CASSIGQLTDTQYF. The full variable domain, rest sourced from reference TRBV19 and TRBJ2-3, is DGGITQSPKYLFRKEGQNVTLSCEQNLNHDAMYWYRQDPGQGLRLIYYSQIVNDFQKGDIAEGYSVSREKKESFPLTVTSAQKNPTAFYLCASSIGQLTDTQYFGPGTRLTVL.

The gene calls are TRBV7-6 and TRBJ2-3; unclear D gene. This CDR3 comprises 17 residues. V dropped 2 bases and J dropped 2 bases, with 17 bases sitting between them. Germline CDR1 is SGHVS and CDR2 is FNYEAQ. Here the CDR3 reads CASSLLTSGPITDTQYF. The CDR3 nucleotides are TGTGCCAGCAGCTTACTCACGTCTGGTCCGATCACAGATACGCAGTATTTT.

This clone was observed a handful of times. The J gene is TRBJ2-3, the V gene TRBV2, with D unresolved. V was shortened by 6 bases and J by 3 bases, with 10 bases between the two germline ends. The CDR3 spans 13 residues. Per germline, CDR1 SNHLY and CDR2 FYNNEI. CDR3 nucleotides: TGTGCCAGCAGACTACCCTGGACAGATACGCAGTATTTT. It translates to CASRLPWTDTQYF.

The chain is built from TRBV7-9 and TRBJ2-3, with 10 bases fitting TRBD2. Germline CDR1 is SEHNR and CDR2 is FQNEAQ (reference sequence). There are 17 residues in the CDR3. J was trimmed by 0 bases and V by 5 bases; bases with no gene match: 8. CDR3 residues: CASSQRSGRHSTDTQYF. The CDR3 nucleotides read TGTGCCAGCAGCCAACGTAGCGGGAGGCATAGCACAGATACGCAGTATTTT.

This chain links TRBV5-1 with TRBJ1-4, with D perhaps matching TRBD1 (6 bases). Germline assignment: CDR1 SGHRS and CDR2 YFSETQ. CDR3 length: 14 amino acids. Between the trimmed V and J ends, which lost 2 bases and 6 bases, there was a span of 11 bases. The CDR3, as DNA: TGCGCCAGCAGCTTCAGGGGCGCGGATGAAAAACTGTTTTTT. It translates to CASSFRGADEKLFF.